This T cell receptor beta chain was profiled in a study of blood T cell repertoires in COVID-19. Per the original data handling: Researchers report that nucleated cell counts were estimated from reference gene primer amplification. The table came from immunoSEQ multiplex PCR; TCRdb's copy has only in-frame clones and leaves some out. D and trimming were read from the DNA, whereas the V and J calls and clone size are those reported in that table. The data contain under 450,000 clones, more than 70% of them seen just once; the ten biggest clones take up 1% to 1.5%. This CDR3 spans 16 amino acids. V lost 5 bases and J 0 bases, leaving 16 bases between the germline ends. In germline, CDR1 is MDHEN, CDR2 SYDVKM.

This receptor was taken from a man aged 25 to 40 who had recovered from COVID-19. This rearrangement joins TRBV28 to TRBJ2-5; D perhaps matches TRBD1 (6 bases). Sequenced material: PBMCs or T cells enriched from blood (not recorded which). CDR3: CASSPPTGAYQETQYF. Here the CDR3 DNA reads TGTGCCAGCAGTCCCCCGACAGGAGCCTACCAAGAGACCCAGTACTTC.